The subject of this entry is one TCR beta chain. Through MiXCR, TCRdb re-clonotyped the PCR reads. Here the sample spans roughly 33,000 clones, roughly 19% being singletons. The sample is drawn from a study of metastatic and nonmetastatic thyroid tumors. This CDR3 spans 13 amino acids. Trimming left V 10 bases short and J 5 bases short, with 15 bases between. In germline, CDR1 is MNHNS, CDR2 SASEGT. Thyroid surgery was performed in patients who had received no treatment beforehand. The sample was blood. The J gene is TRBJ1-5, the V gene TRBV6-1; tentatively, D is TRBD1 (6 bases). The receptor's source is a male donor with papillary thyroid cancer or a benign thyroid nodule (not recorded which). Some clones in this sample may be carry-over from other donors' samples. CDR3: CATNRETDQPQHF. CDR3 nucleotides: TGTGCCACCAACAGGGAGACAGATCAGCCCCAGCATTTT.